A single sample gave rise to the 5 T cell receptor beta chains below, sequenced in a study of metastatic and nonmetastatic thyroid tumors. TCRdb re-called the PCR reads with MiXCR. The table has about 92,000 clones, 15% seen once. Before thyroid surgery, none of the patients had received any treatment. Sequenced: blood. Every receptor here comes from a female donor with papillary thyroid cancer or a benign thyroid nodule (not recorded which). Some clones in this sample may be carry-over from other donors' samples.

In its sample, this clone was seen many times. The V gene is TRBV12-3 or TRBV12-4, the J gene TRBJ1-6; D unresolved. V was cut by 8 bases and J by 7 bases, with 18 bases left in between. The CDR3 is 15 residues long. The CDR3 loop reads CASSLGDGWNSPLHF. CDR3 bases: TGTGCCAGCTCGTTGGGAGACGGTTGGAATTCACCCCTCCACTTT.

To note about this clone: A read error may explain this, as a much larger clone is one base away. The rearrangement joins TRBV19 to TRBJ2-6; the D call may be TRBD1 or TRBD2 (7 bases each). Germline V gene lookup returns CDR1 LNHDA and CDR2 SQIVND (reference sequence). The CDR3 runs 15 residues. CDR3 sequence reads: CASSEGAGGGNVLTF. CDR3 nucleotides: TGTGCCAGTAGCGAGGGGGCGGGCGGGGGCAACGTCCTGACTTTC.

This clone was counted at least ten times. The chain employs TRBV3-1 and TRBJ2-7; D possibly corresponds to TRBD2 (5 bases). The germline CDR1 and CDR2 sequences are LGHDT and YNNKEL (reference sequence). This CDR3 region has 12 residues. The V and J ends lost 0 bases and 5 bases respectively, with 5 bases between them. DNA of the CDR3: TGTGCCAGCAGCCAAGATAGCGACGAGCAGTACTTC. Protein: CASSQDSDEQYF.

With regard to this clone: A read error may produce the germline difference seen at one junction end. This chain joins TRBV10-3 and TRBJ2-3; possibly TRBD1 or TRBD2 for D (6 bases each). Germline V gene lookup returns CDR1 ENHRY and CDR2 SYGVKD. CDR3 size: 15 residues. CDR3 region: CATTGQTTSTGTQYF. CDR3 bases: TGTGCCACCACAGGACAGACAACTAGCACAGGTACGCAGTATTTT.

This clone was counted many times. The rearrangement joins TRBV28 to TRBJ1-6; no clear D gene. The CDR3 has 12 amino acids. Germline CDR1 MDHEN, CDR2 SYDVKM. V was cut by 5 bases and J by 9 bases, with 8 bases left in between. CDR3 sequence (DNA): TGTGCCAGCAGTACCCTGGGTTCACCCCTCCACTTT. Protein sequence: CASSTLGSPLHF.